This T cell receptor (beta chain) derives from a study of control samples from healthy donors and cancer patients. Sequencing used immunoSEQ multiplex PCR; TCRdb keeps in-frame clones, though not all of them. There are 150,000 to 200,000 clones in the sample; 70% to 90% occur only once, and under 2% lies in the top ten. Germline loops: CDR1 SGHNT, CDR2 YYREEE (reference sequence). This CDR3 spans 17 amino acids. After removal of 4 bases from V and 2 bases from J, the junction contained 11 bases not matched to a gene. This clonotype was obtained from a man in his late teens or twenties in good health. This chain uses TRBV5-4 with TRBJ1-4; 7 bases are shared with TRBD1. Sequenced material: blood. CDR3 residues: CASSLYRGEWTNEKLFF. The CDR3 bases are TGTGCCAGCAGCCTCTACAGGGGAGAGTGGACTAATGAAAAACTGTTTTTT.